A selection of T cell receptor beta chains follows, all from one sample in a study of blood T cell repertoires in COVID-19. Assay: immunoSEQ multiplex PCR; the TCRdb copy retains only in-frame clones and omits some. The profile shows around 170,000 clones, approximately 78% of them singletons. Input material: peripheral blood. The receptors were gathered from a woman of 80 years or more with COVID-19, enrolled during active disease. Both conserved end residues are part of each CDR3. D genes are given only for firm matches. Expanded clones are given a class, and other clones once, few, many or no size at all.

TRBV6-5	NA	TRBJ2-3	NA	CASRWSATVDTQYF	TGTGCCAGCAGGTGGAGTGCGACAGTAGATACGCAGTATTTT
TRBV5-1	NA	TRBJ2-2	NA	CASSRRDFSSGELFF	TGCGCCAGCAGCCGCCGGGATTTTAGCTCCGGGGAGCTGTTTTTT
TRBV5-1	NA	TRBJ2-2	TRBD2	CASSPRGTGELFF	TGCGCCAGCAGCCCGCGGGGGACCGGGGAGCTGTTTTTT
TRBV27	once	TRBJ1-6	NA	CASRIYSFSYNSPLHF	TGTGCCAGCAGGATCTATTCTTTCTCCTATAATTCACCCCTCCACTTT
TRBV24-1	NA	TRBJ2-1	NA	CATSDFAEYNEQFF	TGTGCCACCAGTGATTTTGCGGAATACAATGAGCAGTTCTTC
TRBV28	few	TRBJ2-7	NA	CASSLGNLYEQYF	TGTGCCAGCAGTTTAGGCAATCTCTACGAGCAGTACTTC
TRBV7-8	few	TRBJ2-1	TRBD2	CASDLLAGEANEQFF	TGTGCCAGCGACTTGCTAGCGGGAGAAGCCAATGAGCAGTTCTTC
TRBV3-1/TRBV3-2	NA	TRBJ1-1	NA	CASSQVSRGNTEAFF	TGTGCCAGCAGCCAAGTATCCAGGGGAAACACTGAAGCTTTCTTT
TRBV5-1	NA	TRBJ2-7	NA	CASSLDAQGNGGQYF	TGCGCCAGCAGTCTGGACGCACAGGGAAATGGGGGGCAGTACTTC
TRBV5-1	NA	TRBJ2-3	TRBD2	CASSSSGWGTDTQYF	TGCGCCAGCAGCAGTAGCGGGTGGGGCACAGATACGCAGTATTTT
TRBV28	NA	TRBJ1-6	TRBD1	CASSPRTGGNSPLHF	TGTGCCAGCAGTCCCCGGACAGGGGGTAATTCACCCCTCCACTTT
TRBV7-8	NA	TRBJ2-1	TRBD1	CASSLEGQGPNEQFF	TGTGCCAGCAGCTTAGAGGGACAGGGGCCCAATGAGCAGTTCTTC
TRBV9	NA	TRBJ2-7	TRBD2	CASNPTGGRAYEQYF	TGTGCCAGCAACCCAACTGGCGGGAGAGCCTACGAGCAGTACTTC
TRBV3-1/TRBV3-2	few	TRBJ1-3	NA	CASSQDGAADSGNTIYF	TGTGCCAGCAGCCAAGACGGCGCAGCGGACTCTGGAAACACCATATATTTT
TRBV27	NA	TRBJ2-7	TRBD2	CASSSGLAGGREQYF	TGTGCCAGCAGTTCCGGACTAGCGGGGGGTCGAGAGCAGTACTTC
TRBV7-8	NA	TRBJ2-1	TRBD2	CASSFQLAGVRNEQFF	TGTGCCAGCAGCTTTCAACTAGCGGGAGTAAGGAATGAGCAGTTCTTC
TRBV12-3/TRBV12-4	NA	TRBJ2-5	NA	CASSLSAETQYF	TGTGCCAGCAGTTTAAGCGCAGAGACCCAGTACTTC
TRBV5-8	NA	TRBJ2-3	TRBD2	CASSLAGGGALTDTQYF	TGTGCCAGCAGCTTGGCGGGCGGGGGGGCCTTAACAGATACGCAGTATTTT
TRBV7-2	NA	TRBJ2-7	NA	CASSSLSGVYEQYF	TGTGCCAGCAGCTCGTTGAGCGGTGTCTACGAGCAGTACTTC
TRBV25-1	NA	TRBJ2-1	NA	CASSELGERERYNEQFF	TGTGCCAGCAGTGAATTAGGAGAGCGTGAAAGATACAATGAGCAGTTCTTC
TRBV5-4	NA	TRBJ2-5	TRBD1	CASSPQRGTGVETQYF	TGTGCCAGCAGCCCACAACGAGGGACAGGGGTGGAGACCCAGTACTTC
TRBV28	NA	TRBJ2-7	TRBD2	CASSLYLPSGRPSLDYEQYF	TGTGCCAGCAGTTTATATTTGCCTAGCGGGAGGCCGAGCCTTGACTACGAGCAGTACTTC
TRBV28	NA	TRBJ2-2	TRBD2	CASSLVSWGASGRADTGELFF	TGTGCCAGCAGTTTAGTTTCTTGGGGCGCTAGCGGGAGGGCCGACACCGGGGAGCTGTTTTTT